This T cell receptor (beta chain) was obtained from a study of beta chain features in type 1 diabetes. The V end lost 2 bases, the J end lost 1 base, and 6 bases lay between the germline ends. The CDR3 contains 14 residues. CDR1 is MNHNS, CDR2 SASEGT, per germline. The isolated RNA, all of it, was reverse transcribed, so expressed TCRB transcripts were what got sequenced. The data were produced by immunoSEQ multiplex PCR, yet TCRdb's version contains in-frame clones alone and is incomplete. Of 500,000 to 700,000 clones listed, 15% to 19% were seen once; the top ten hold approximately 0.087%. Sample: naive CD4+ T cells from blood. This clonotype originated in a man aged 18 to 30 in good health. The chain recombines TRBV6-1 with TRBJ1-3; D is undetermined. CDR3 sequence: CASSERWSGNTIYF. CDR3 in DNA: TGTGCCAGCAGTGAACGGTGGTCTGGAAACACCATATATTTT.